The next 2 T cell receptor beta chains were all read from a single sample in a study of blood T cells in healthy people across ages. Alongside a J-beta primer mix, a sample-barcoded 5' primer served in a second PCR lasting roughly 7 to 11 cycles. TCRdb called the 5' RACE reads again in MiXCR, with one record for every CDR3 protein. In the table there are 600,000 to 850,000 distinct CDR3 sequences, around 46% of which are singletons. Sequenced input: blood. The receptors come from a woman aged 55-69 years in good health.

The chain links TRBV20-1 to TRBJ2-3; 11 bases fit TRBD2. The CDR3 contains 14 residues. With V trimmed by 6 bases and J by 1 base, 3 bases remained unmatched. Germline V gives CDR1 DFQATT, CDR2 SNEGSKA (reference sequence). Here the CDR3 DNA reads TGCAGTGCGCCACTAGCGGGGGGCACAGATACGCAGTATTTT. It codes for CSAPLAGGTDTQYF.

This clonotype was counted between two and nine times. The CDR3 spells CASSVTSGSTQYF. For the CDR3, the DNA is TGTGCCAGCAGCGTAACTAGTGGGAGTACGCAGTATTTT. V usage is TRBV7-2 and J usage is TRBJ2-3; D is possibly TRBD2 (5 bases). Germline loops: CDR1 SGHTA, CDR2 FQGNSA. The V gene lost 5 bases and the J gene lost 8 bases, with 14 bases spanning the gap. This CDR3 has 13 residues.